This TCR beta chain was documented in a study of human T cells and chemical hapten exposure. Time point given: patch test 2, 6 weeks after DPC sensitization. The treatment denotes: therapeutic diphenylcyclopropenone sensitization with weekly scalp DPC. Whole blood, unfractionated, served as the material for total RNA extraction. MiXCR was run by TCRdb on the RACE reads, yielding one entry per CDR3 protein. The sample lists just over 350,000 distinct CDR3 sequences, about 6% occurring once. The V end lost 2 bases, the J end lost 8 bases, and 13 bases lay between the germline ends. CDR1 and CDR2 from the germline V gene are SEHNR and FQNEAQ (reference sequence). The CDR3 has 14 amino acids. This clonotype has at least ten counts.

The source was whole blood, collected in connection with sensitization to the hapten diphenylcyclopropenone (DPC). This chain connects TRBV7-9 to TRBJ2-1; no definite D call. This clonotype originated in a woman aged 18-29 years with alopecia areata. Some clones in this sample may be carry-over from other donors' samples. CDR3 residues: CASSLRGSDDEQFF. The CDR3 DNA is TGTGCCAGCAGCTTACGAGGCTCGGACGATGAGCAGTTCTTC.